This passage covers 8 T cell receptor beta chains from one sample sequenced in a study of cytomegalovirus exposure and HLA in healthy donors. A multiplex PCR was run with 60 Vbeta primers and 13 Jbeta primers. TCRdb's table, derived via immunoSEQ multiplex PCR, lists solely in-frame clones and lacks some. The sample lists 150,000 to 200,000 clones; approximately 79% were seen once. Sequenced sample: PBMCs. These receptors were collected from a man in his forties in good health and CMV-seropositive.

J is TRBJ1-2 and V is TRBV7-9; 9 bases agree with TRBD1. This CDR3 is built from 14 residues. The junction had 7 bases not matched to a gene; V was cut back by 5 bases and J by 6 bases. Germline CDR1 SEHNR, CDR2 FQNEAQ (reference sequence). CDR3 DNA: TGTGCCAGCAGCGCGTTCGGGACAGGGAATGGCTACACCTTC. It is translated as CASSAFGTGNGYTF.

DNA for the CDR3: TGCGCCAGCAGCTTGGGTAGCGGGGCCGGAAATGAGCAGTTCTTC. Translating gives CASSLGSGAGNEQFF. V and J are TRBV5-1 and TRBJ2-1; 8 bases match TRBD2. The V and J ends lost 0 bases and 7 bases, in that order; junction bases with no gene match: 6. CDR3 length: 15 amino acids. From germline, CDR1 is SGHRS and CDR2 YFSETQ.

Ten or more counts support this clone. The CDR3, as DNA: TGCGCCAGCAGCCCACAGGGGCAAGAGACCCAGTACTTC. Translation gives CASSPQGQETQYF. The J gene is TRBJ2-5, the V gene TRBV4-1; TRBD1 matches 7 bases. J lost 2 bases, V lost 4 bases, and 1 base had no gene match. This CDR3 is 13 amino acids long. The germline CDR1 and CDR2 sequences are MGHRA and YSYEKL.

The count of this clone is one. This chain uses TRBV6-5 with TRBJ1-3, with TRBD1 matching over 9 bases. V lost 4 bases, J lost 1 base, and 5 bases stayed unmatched. The germline V gene encodes CDR1 MNHEY and CDR2 SVGAGI. CDR3 length: 16 residues. The CDR3 here is CASSSTGGASGNTIYF. CDR3 in DNA: TGTGCCAGCAGTTCCACAGGGGGCGCTTCTGGAAACACCATATATTTT.

The genes are TRBV5-1 and TRBJ2-3; 10 bases fit TRBD1. The germline gives CDR1 SGHRS, CDR2 YFSETQ. The CDR3 is 15 amino acids. V was pared by 4 bases and J by 6 bases, with 8 bases of the junction left unmatched. CDR3 region: CASSPGTGVRDTQYF. The DNA of the CDR3 is TGCGCCAGCAGCCCTGGGACAGGGGTTCGTGATACGCAGTATTTT.

About this clone itself: The CDR3 ends on some other residue instead of the conserved phenylalanine or tryptophan, so this is likely a read error. The chain couples TRBV7-9 to TRBJ2-7; D could derive from TRBD1 or TRBD2 (5 bases each). Trimming pared 5 bases from V and 7 bases from J, leaving 12 bases between. CDR1 is SEHNR and CDR2 is FQNEAQ in the germline V gene (reference sequence). The CDR3 contains 12 residues. This CDR3 reads CASSHLGEEQYL. The CDR3 DNA is TGTGCCAGCAGCCATCTAGGGGAGGAGCAGTACCTC.

The CDR3 reads CASSEGPRRPQHF. CDR3 coding DNA: TGTGCCAGCAGTGAAGGACCCCGGAGGCCCCAGCATTTT. V gene TRBV2 combines with J gene TRBJ1-5; the D is unclear. The CDR3 is made up of 13 amino acids. V was shortened by 1 base and J by 9 bases, with 10 bases between the two germline ends. Germline CDR1 reads SNHLY; CDR2 reads FYNNEI.

The chain uses TRBV4-1 and TRBJ2-7, with TRBD1 identical over 10 bases. This CDR3 region has 15 residues. Trimming removed 2 bases from V and 6 bases from J; junction bases left unmatched: 7. Germline V gives CDR1 MGHRA, CDR2 YSYEKL. This chain's CDR3 is CASSQPTGGSAEQYF. For the CDR3, the DNA is TGCGCCAGCAGCCAACCGACAGGGGGCTCAGCCGAGCAGTACTTC.